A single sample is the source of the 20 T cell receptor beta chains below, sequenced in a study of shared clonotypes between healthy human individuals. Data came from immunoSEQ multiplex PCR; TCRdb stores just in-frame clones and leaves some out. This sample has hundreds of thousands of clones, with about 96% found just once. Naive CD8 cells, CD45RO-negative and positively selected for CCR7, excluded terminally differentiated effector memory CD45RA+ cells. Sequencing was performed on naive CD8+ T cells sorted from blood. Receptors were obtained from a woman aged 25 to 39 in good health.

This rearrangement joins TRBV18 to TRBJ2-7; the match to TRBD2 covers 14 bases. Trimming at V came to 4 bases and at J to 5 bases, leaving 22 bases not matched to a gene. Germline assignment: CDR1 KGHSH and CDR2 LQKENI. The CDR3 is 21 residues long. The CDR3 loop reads CASSLEGLRTSGRNPTHEQYF. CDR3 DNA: TGTGCCAGCTCACTTGAGGGGCTTAGGACTAGCGGGAGGAATCCAACTCACGAGCAGTACTTC.

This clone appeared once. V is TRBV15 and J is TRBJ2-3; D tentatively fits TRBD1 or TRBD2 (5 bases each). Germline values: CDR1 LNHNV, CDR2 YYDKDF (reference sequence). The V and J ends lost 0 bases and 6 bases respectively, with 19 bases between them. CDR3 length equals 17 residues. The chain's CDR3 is CATSRDHGTVGVDTQYF. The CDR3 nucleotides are TGTGCCACCAGCAGAGATCACGGGACCGTTGGGGTCGATACGCAGTATTTT.

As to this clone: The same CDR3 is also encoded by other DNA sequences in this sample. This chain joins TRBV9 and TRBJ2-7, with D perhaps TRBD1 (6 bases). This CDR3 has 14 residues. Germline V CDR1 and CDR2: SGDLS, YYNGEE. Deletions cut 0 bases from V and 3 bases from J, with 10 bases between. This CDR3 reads CASSVGIGGYEQYF. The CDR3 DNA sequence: TGTGCCAGCAGCGTAGGTATAGGGGGCTACGAGCAGTACTTC.

CDR3 sequence (DNA): TGTGCCAGCAGCAAAGTTTGTTTTTCATGGGCAACGCAACCAAAAGCTTTCTTT. As protein: CASSKVCFSWATQPKAFF. This chain uses TRBV21-1 with TRBJ1-1; the DNA was not used to check the table's D call, TRBD1. TRBV21-1 corresponds to a pseudogene. This CDR3 has 18 residues.

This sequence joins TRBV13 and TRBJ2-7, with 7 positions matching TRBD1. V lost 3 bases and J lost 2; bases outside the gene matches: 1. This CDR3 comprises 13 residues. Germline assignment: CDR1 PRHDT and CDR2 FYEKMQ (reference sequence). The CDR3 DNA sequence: TGTGCCAGCAGCTTCGGACAGGCCTACGAGCAGTACTTC. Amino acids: CASSFGQAYEQYF. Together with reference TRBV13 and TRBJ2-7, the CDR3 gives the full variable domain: AAGVIQSPRHLIKEKRETATLKCYPIPRHDTVYWYQQGPGQDPQFLISFYEKMQSDKGSIPDRFSAQQFSDYHSELNMSSLELGDSALYFCASSFGQAYEQYFGPGTRLTVT.

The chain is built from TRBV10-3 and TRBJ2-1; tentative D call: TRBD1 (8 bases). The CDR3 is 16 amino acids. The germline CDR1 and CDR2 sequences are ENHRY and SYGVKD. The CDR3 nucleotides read TGTGCTTACGCGGCAGGGGGCGGGAGCTCCTACAATGAGCAGTTCTTC. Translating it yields CAYAAGGGSSYNEQFF.

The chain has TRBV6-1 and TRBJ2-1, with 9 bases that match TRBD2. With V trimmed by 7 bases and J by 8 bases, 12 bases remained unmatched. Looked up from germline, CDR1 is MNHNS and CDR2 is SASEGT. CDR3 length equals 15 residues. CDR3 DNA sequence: TGTGCCAGCACCCGACTAGCGGCCACGAACTATGAGCAGTTCTTC. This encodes CASTRLAATNYEQFF.

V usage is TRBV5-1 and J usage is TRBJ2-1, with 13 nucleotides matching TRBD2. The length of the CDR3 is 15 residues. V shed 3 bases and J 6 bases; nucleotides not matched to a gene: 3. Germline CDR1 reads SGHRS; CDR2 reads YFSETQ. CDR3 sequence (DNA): TGCGCCAGCAGCTCCTGGACTAGCGGGAGCAATGAGCAGTTCTTC. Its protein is CASSSWTSGSNEQFF.

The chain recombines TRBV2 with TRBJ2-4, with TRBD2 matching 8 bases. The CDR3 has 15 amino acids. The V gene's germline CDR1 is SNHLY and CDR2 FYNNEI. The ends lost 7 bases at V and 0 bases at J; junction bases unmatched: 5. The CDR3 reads CASKLAELAKNIQYF. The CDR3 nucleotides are TGTGCCAGCAAACTAGCGGAGCTAGCCAAAAACATTCAGTACTTC.

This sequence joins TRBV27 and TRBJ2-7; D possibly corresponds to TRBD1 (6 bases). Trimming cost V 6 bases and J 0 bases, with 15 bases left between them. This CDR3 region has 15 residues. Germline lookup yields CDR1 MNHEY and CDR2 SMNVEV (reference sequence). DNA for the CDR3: TGTGCCAGCAGCCCCCGGGACATGAGCTCCTACGAGCAGTACTTC. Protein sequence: CASSPRDMSSYEQYF.

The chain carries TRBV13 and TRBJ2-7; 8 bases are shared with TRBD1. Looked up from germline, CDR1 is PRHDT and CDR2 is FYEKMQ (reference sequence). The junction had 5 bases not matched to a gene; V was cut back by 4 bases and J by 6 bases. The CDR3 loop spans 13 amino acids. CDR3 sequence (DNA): TGTGCCAGCAGCTCAGGGGGCGGGGTCGAGCAGTACTTC. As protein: CASSSGGGVEQYF. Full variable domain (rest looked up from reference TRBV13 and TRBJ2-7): AAGVIQSPRHLIKEKRETATLKCYPIPRHDTVYWYQQGPGQDPQFLISFYEKMQSDKGSIPDRFSAQQFSDYHSELNMSSLELGDSALYFCASSSGGGVEQYFGPGTRLTVT.

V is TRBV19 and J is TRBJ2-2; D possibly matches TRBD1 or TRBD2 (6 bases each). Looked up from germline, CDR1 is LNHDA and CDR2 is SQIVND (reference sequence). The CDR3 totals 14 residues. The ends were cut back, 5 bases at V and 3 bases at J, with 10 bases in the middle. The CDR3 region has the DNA TGTGCCAGTAGTCTCGGGGGCGACACCGGGGAGCTGTTTTTT. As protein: CASSLGGDTGELFF.

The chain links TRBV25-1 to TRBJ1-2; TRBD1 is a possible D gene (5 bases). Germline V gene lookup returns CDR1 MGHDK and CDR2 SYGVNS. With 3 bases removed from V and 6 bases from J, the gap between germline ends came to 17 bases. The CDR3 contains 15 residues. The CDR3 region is CASSELTESVHGYTF. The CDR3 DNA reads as TGTGCCAGCAGTGAGCTGACAGAGAGTGTCCATGGCTACACCTTC.

DNA for the CDR3: TGCGCCAGCAGCCAAGATCAGGGGAATCAGCCCCAGCATTTT. Its protein product is CASSQDQGNQPQHF. This chain uses TRBV4-1 with TRBJ1-5; a possible D gene is TRBD1 (6 bases). The germline V gene has CDR1 MGHRA and CDR2 YSYEKL. V lost 0 bases and J 4 bases, leaving 7 bases between the germline ends. This CDR3 is built from 14 residues.

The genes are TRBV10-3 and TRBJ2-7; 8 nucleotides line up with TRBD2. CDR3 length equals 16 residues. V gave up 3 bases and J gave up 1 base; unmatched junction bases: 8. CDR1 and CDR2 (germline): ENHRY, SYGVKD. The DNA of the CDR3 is TGTGCCATCAGTGACCCCGGACTAGCTACTTCCTACGAGCAGTACTTC. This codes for CAISDPGLATSYEQYF.

For the CDR3, the DNA is TGTGCCAGCAGGCCAGGGGGCACAGAGGAAAAACTGTTTTTT. This translates into CASRPGGTEEKLFF. The genes are TRBV27 and TRBJ1-4; TRBD1 matches 8 bases. The germline CDR1 and CDR2 sequences are MNHEY and SMNVEV (reference sequence). The V and J ends lost 6 bases and 8 bases, in that order; junction bases with no gene match: 8. This CDR3 comprises 14 residues.

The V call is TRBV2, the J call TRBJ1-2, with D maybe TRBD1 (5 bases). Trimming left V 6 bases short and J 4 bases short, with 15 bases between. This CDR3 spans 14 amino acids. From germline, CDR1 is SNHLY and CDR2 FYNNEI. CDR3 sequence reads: CASSLSGALYGYTF. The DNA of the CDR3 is TGTGCCAGCAGCCTGTCCGGGGCCCTCTATGGCTACACCTTC.

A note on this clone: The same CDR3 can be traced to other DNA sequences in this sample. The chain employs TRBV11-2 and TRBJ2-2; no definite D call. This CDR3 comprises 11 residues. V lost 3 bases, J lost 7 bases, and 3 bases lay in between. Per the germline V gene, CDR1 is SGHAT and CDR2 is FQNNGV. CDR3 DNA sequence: TGTGCCAGCAGCTTTAACGGGGAGCTGTTTTTT. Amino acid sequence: CASSFNGELFF.

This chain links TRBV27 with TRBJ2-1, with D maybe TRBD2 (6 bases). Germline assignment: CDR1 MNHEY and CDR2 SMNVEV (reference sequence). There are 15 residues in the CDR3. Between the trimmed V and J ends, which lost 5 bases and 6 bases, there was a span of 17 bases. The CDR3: CASSHRETRPNEQFF. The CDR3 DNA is TGTGCCAGCAGTCACCGGGAGACCCGCCCCAATGAGCAGTTCTTC.

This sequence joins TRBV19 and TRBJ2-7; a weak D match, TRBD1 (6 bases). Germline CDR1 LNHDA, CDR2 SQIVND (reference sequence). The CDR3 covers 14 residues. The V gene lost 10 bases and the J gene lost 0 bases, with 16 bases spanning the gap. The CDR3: CATSPGTSSYEQYF. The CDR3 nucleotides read TGTGCCACTAGCCCAGGGACAAGCTCCTACGAGCAGTACTTC.